The sequence of this TCR beta chain was determined in a study of early stage breast cancer tumors. Clones were sequenced by immunoSEQ multiplex PCR, and TCRdb holds only the in-frame ones, with some missing. The table lists about 72,000 clones, more than 65% of them singletons. Sequencing was done on a sample of blood. This receptor was identified in a person in their sixties with breast cancer.

DNA for the CDR3: TGTGCCAGCAGCTTAGCGAAGGGATTCTATGGCTACACCTTC. Translating it yields CASSLAKGFYGYTF. The J gene is TRBJ1-2, the V gene TRBV7-2; D unclear. The CDR3 consists of 14 residues. Germline V gene lookup returns CDR1 SGHTA and CDR2 FQGNSA. V gave up 0 bases and J gave up 4 bases, with 9 bases separating them.